This T cell receptor (beta chain) was recorded in a study of control samples from healthy donors and cancer patients. Assay used: immunoSEQ multiplex PCR; TCRdb lists only in-frame clones, some missing. The repertoire holds about 120,000 clones, with 85% to 90% as singletons. The CDR3 runs 14 residues. Trimming took off 6 bases at V and 4 bases at J, with 15 bases between the two ends. Germline loops: CDR1 MNHEY, CDR2 SMNVEV (reference sequence). The chain has TRBV27 and TRBJ1-2; D ambiguous. Source material: PBMCs. This clonotype was sampled from a woman aged 45-59 years with colorectal cancer. CDR3 in DNA: TGTGCCAGCAGCCTATCTCCAGGTTTCTATGGCTACACCTTC. It codes for CASSLSPGFYGYTF.